Listed below are T cell receptor beta chains from one sample, sequenced in a study of shared clonotypes between healthy human individuals. Data came from immunoSEQ multiplex PCR; TCRdb stores just in-frame clones and leaves some out. Among a few million clones listed, 85% to 95% were seen once. Sequenced: naive CD8+ T cells from PBMCs. These receptors all come from a man aged 18 to 29 in good health. Some clones in this sample may be carry-over from other donors' samples. CDR3s include the opening cysteine and the closing phenylalanine or tryptophan. Fields, in order: V gene, J gene, D gene, clone size, CDR3 DNA, CDR3 protein. D genes are given only for firm matches. Where a row states a size, it is once, few, many or the class of an expanded clone; other rows omit it.

V: TRBV11-2; J: TRBJ1-4; D: .; size: .; DNA: TGTGCCAGCAGCGGGGGGCTGGACCGGATACTGTTTTTT; CDR3: CASSGGLDRILFF
V: TRBV6-1; J: TRBJ2-7; D: .; size: .; DNA: TGTGCCAGCAGTGAACTGTGGACAGCCACCTACGAGCAGTACTTC; CDR3: CASSELWTATYEQYF
V: TRBV28; J: TRBJ2-5; D: TRBD2; size: once; DNA: TGTGCCAGCAGTTTTACGATAGCGGGTCGGAAAGAGACCCAGTACTTC; CDR3: CASSFTIAGRKETQYF
V: TRBV19; J: TRBJ1-5; D: .; size: .; DNA: TGTGCCAGTAGTGTCCGGGATCTCAATCAGCCCCAGCATTTT; CDR3: CASSVRDLNQPQHF
V: TRBV10-3; J: TRBJ2-7; D: .; size: .; DNA: TGTGCCATCAGTGAGTTGGACGGCCTAACCTACGAGCAGTACTTC; CDR3: CAISELDGLTYEQYF
V: TRBV5-1; J: TRBJ2-3; D: .; size: .; DNA: TGCGCCAGCAGCTTGGGGCCGTTCTCTAGCACAGATACGCAGTATTTT; CDR3: CASSLGPFSSTDTQYF
V: TRBV27; J: TRBJ2-7; D: .; size: .; DNA: TGTGCCAGCAGTGACCCATCCTTAGGGAACGAGCAGTACTTC; CDR3: CASSDPSLGNEQYF
V: TRBV29-1; J: TRBJ2-7; D: .; size: .; DNA: TGCAGCGTTCTAGTCGGGCCCAGCTCCTACGAGCAGTACTTC; CDR3: CSVLVGPSSYEQYF
V: TRBV7-9; J: TRBJ1-1; D: TRBD1; size: .; DNA: TGTGCCAGCAGCTTACCGTGGGACAGTTTTCCCGAAGCTTTCTTT; CDR3: CASSLPWDSFPEAFF
V: TRBV4-1; J: TRBJ2-7; D: .; size: once; DNA: TGCGCCAGCAGCCAAGCGGCGACGTATCGCCACGAGCAGTACTTC; CDR3: CASSQAATYRHEQYF
V: TRBV7-2; J: TRBJ2-3; D: .; size: .; DNA: TGTGCCAGCAGTATTCGGGAGCGGCTCGATACGCAGTATTTT; CDR3: CASSIRERLDTQYF
V: TRBV28; J: TRBJ2-7; D: .; size: .; DNA: TGTGCCAGCAGTTTACCCGGGACTTTAGGCTACGAGCAGTACTTC; CDR3: CASSLPGTLGYEQYF
V: TRBV29-1; J: TRBJ2-7; D: .; size: once; DNA: TGCAGCGTCCTGGACAGTGACTCCTACGAGCAGTACTTC; CDR3: CSVLDSDSYEQYF
V: TRBV7-9; J: TRBJ2-7; D: TRBD1; size: .; DNA: TGTGCCAGCAGCCATAACGACAGGGGAACCTACGAGCAGTACTTC; CDR3: CASSHNDRGTYEQYF
V: TRBV4-1; J: TRBJ1-5; D: .; size: .; DNA: TGCGCCAGCAGCCAGACTATGAGCAATCAGCCCCAGCATTTT; CDR3: CASSQTMSNQPQHF
V: TRBV5-6; J: TRBJ2-7; D: .; size: .; DNA: TGTGCCAGCAGCTTCACTGGGAACGAGCAGTACTTC; CDR3: CASSFTGNEQYF
V: TRBV7-8; J: TRBJ2-7; D: .; size: .; DNA: TGTGCCAGCAGCACACGGACAGATCACCACGAGCAGTACTTC; CDR3: CASSTRTDHHEQYF
V: TRBV28; J: TRBJ2-7; D: TRBD1; size: .; DNA: TGTGCCAGCAGTGGCCCGGGACAGGGTCCCGAGCAGTACTTC; CDR3: CASSGPGQGPEQYF
V: TRBV27; J: TRBJ2-1; D: .; size: .; DNA: TGTGCCAGCAGTTTTCTGAAGAGGGTAAGTTTCGATGAGCAGTTCTTC; CDR3: CASSFLKRVSFDEQFF
V: TRBV28; J: TRBJ2-7; D: .; size: .; DNA: TGTGCCAGCAGTCCAAGACAGACTACGGGGGCCTACGAGCAGTACTTC; CDR3: CASSPRQTTGAYEQYF
V: TRBV10-3; J: TRBJ1-1; D: .; size: .; DNA: TGTGCCATCAGTGAGTCGAGATGGCAGGGTAACACTGAAGCTTTCTTT; CDR3: CAISESRWQGNTEAFF
V: TRBV6-1; J: TRBJ2-7; D: .; size: .; DNA: TGTGCCAGCAGTGAAGGTGCTCGCTACTACGAGCAGTACTTC; CDR3: CASSEGARYYEQYF
V: TRBV30; J: TRBJ1-4; D: .; size: .; DNA: TGTGCCTGGACCACCGGGGGAGATAATGAAAAACTGTTTTTT; CDR3: CAWTTGGDNEKLFF
V: TRBV27; J: TRBJ2-1; D: .; size: .; DNA: TGTGCCAGCAGCCCCGGGGTCCAGCAGTTCTTC; CDR3: CASSPGVQQFF
V: TRBV10-1; J: TRBJ2-5; D: .; size: .; DNA: TGCGCCGCCTCGCCTCCGACAAGGAGGGTGTCCCAGTACTTC; CDR3: CAASPPTRRVSQYF
V: TRBV4-3; J: TRBJ1-1; D: TRBD1; size: .; DNA: TGCGCCAGCAGCCAAGATCAGGGGGTACTAACTGAAGCTTTCTTT; CDR3: CASSQDQGVLTEAFF
V: TRBV28; J: TRBJ2-3; D: .; size: .; DNA: TGTGCCAGCAGTTTGGGGCGGTTTTATACGCAGTATTTT; CDR3: CASSLGRFYTQYF
V: TRBV27; J: TRBJ1-1; D: .; size: .; DNA: TGTGCCAGCAAGCTCGGGGAAGGAGATGAAGCTTTCTTT; CDR3: CASKLGEGDEAFF